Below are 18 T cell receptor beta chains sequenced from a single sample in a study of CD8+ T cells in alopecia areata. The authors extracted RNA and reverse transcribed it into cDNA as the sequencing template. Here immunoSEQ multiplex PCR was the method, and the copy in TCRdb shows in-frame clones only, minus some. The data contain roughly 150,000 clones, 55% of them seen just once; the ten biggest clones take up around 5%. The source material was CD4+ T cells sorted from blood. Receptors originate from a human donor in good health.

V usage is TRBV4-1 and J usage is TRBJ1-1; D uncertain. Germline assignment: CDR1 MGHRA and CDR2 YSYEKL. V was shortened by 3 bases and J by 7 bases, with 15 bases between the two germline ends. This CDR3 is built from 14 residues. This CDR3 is CASSQWPWQVEAFF. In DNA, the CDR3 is TGCGCCAGCAGCCAGTGGCCATGGCAGGTTGAAGCTTTCTTT.

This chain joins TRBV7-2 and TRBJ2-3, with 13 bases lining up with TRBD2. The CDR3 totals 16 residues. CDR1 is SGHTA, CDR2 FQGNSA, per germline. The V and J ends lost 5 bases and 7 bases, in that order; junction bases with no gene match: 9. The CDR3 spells CASSPRTSGRGYTQYF. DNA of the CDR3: TGTGCCAGCAGCCCGAGGACTAGCGGGAGAGGTTATACGCAGTATTTT.

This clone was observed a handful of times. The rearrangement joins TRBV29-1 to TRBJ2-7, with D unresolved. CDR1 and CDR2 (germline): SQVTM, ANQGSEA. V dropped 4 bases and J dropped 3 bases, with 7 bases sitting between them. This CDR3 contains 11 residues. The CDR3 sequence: CSVGRNYEQYF. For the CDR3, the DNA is TGCAGCGTTGGCCGGAACTACGAGCAGTACTTC.

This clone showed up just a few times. The CDR3 coding sequence is TGCAGCGTTGCACTAGCGGCCTGGAACAATGAGCAGTTCTTC. Translating it yields CSVALAAWNNEQFF. The V and J genes are TRBV29-1 and TRBJ2-1; 8 nucleotides match TRBD2. CDR1 is SQVTM and CDR2 is ANQGSEA in the germline V gene. Trimming cost V 4 bases and J 5 bases; bases outside gene matches: 7. The CDR3 runs to 14 residues.

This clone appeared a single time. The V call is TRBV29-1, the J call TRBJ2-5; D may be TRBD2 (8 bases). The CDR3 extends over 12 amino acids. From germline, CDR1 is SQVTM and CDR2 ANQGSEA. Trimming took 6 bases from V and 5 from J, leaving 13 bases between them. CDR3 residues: CSVGLGGETQYF. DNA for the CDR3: TGCAGCGTGGGACTAGGGGGCGAGACCCAGTACTTC.

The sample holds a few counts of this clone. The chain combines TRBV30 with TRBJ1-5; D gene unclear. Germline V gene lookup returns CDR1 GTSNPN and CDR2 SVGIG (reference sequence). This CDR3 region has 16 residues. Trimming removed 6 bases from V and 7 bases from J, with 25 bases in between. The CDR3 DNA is TGTGCCTGTCCCCAAGACCGGGCCCCACACGGGCAGCCCCAGCATTTT. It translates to CACPQDRAPHGQPQHF.

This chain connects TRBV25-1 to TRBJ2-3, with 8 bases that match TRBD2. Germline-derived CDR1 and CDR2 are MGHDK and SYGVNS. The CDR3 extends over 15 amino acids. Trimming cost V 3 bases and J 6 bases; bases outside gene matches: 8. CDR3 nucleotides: TGTGCCAGCAGTGATAGCGGGGTCTTCAGTGATACGCAGTATTTT. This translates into CASSDSGVFSDTQYF. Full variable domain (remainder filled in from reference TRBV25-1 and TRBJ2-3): EADIYQTPRYLVIGTGKKITLECSQTMGHDKMYWYQQDPGMELHLIHYSYGVNSTEKGDLSSESTVSRIRTEHFPLTLESARPSHTSQYLCASSDSGVFSDTQYFGPGTRLTVL.

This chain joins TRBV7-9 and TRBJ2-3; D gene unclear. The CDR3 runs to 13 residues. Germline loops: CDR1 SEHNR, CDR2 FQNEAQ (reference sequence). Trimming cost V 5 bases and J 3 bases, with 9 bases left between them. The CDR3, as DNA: TGTGCCAGCAGCGTATACCCGACAGATACGCAGTATTTT. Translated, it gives CASSVYPTDTQYF.

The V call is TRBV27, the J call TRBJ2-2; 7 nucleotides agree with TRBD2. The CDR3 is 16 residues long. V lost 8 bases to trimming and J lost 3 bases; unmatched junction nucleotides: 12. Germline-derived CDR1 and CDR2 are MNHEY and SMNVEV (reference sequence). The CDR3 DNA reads TGTGCCAGCCGACGGACCGGGACTACCTACACCGGGGAGCTGTTTTTT. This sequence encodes CASRRTGTTYTGELFF.

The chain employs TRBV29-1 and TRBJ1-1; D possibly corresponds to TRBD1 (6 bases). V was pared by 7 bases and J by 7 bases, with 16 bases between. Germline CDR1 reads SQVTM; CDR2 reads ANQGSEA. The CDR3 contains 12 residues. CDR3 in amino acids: CSALRGDGEAFF. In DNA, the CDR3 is TGCAGCGCCTTGAGGGGGGACGGTGAAGCTTTCTTT. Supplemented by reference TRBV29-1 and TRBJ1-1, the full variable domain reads SAVISQKPSRDICQRGTSLTIQCQVDSQVTMMFWYRQQPGQSLTLIATANQGSEATYESGFVIDKFPISRPNLTFSTLTVSNMSPEDSSIYLCSALRGDGEAFFGQGTRLTVV.

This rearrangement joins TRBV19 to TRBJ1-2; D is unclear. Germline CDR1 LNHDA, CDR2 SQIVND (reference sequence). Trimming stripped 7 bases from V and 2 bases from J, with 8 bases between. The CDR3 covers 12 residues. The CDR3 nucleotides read TGTGCCAGTATGGGTTTCAACTATGGCTACACCTTC. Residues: CASMGFNYGYTF.

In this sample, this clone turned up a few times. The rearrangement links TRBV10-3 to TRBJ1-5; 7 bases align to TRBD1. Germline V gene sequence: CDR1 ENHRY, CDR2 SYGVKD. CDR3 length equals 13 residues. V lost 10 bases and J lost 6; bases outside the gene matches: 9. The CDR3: CASTRGRGQPQHF. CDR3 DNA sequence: TGTGCCAGCACTAGGGGGCGCGGTCAGCCCCAGCATTTT.

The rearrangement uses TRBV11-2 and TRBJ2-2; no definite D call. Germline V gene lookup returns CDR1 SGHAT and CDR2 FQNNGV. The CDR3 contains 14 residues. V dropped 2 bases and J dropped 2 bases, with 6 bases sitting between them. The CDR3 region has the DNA TGTGCCAGCAGCTTACTCGGTAACACCGGGGAGCTGTTTTTT. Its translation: CASSLLGNTGELFF.

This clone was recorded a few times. CDR3 amino acids: CASSLGGRSSYEQYF. In DNA form, the CDR3 reads TGTGCCAGCAGCTTAGGCGGGAGGAGCTCCTACGAGCAGTACTTC. The V gene is TRBV7-9, the J gene TRBJ2-7, with TRBD2 matching 8 bases. This CDR3 contains 15 residues. CDR1 and CDR2 from the germline V gene are SEHNR and FQNEAQ (reference sequence). The V segment lost 1 base and the J segment 0 bases; nucleotides outside the gene matches: 2.

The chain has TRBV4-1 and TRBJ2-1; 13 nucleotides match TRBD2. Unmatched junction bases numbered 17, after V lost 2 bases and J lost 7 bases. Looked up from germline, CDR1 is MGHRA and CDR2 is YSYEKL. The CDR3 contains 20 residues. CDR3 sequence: CASSQPEGPGLAGRRNEQFF. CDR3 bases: TGCGCCAGCAGCCAACCCGAAGGCCCGGGACTAGCGGGAAGGAGGAATGAGCAGTTCTTC.

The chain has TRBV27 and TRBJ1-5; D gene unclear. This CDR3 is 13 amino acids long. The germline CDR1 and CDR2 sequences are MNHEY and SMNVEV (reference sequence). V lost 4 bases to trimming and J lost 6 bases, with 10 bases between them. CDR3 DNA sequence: TGTGCCAGCAGTTCAAGCCGGGGTCAGCCCCAGCATTTT. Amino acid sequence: CASSSSRGQPQHF.

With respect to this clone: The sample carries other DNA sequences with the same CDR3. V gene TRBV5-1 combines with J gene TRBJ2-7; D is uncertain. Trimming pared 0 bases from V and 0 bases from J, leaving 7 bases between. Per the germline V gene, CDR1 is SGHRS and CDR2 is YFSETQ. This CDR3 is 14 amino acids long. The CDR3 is CASSLVGSSYEQYF. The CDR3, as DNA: TGCGCCAGCAGCTTGGTGGGAAGCTCCTACGAGCAGTACTTC. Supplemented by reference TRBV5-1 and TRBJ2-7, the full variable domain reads KAGVTQTPRYLIKTRGQQVTLSCSPISGHRSVSWYQQTPGQGLQFLFEYFSETQRNKGNFPGRFSGRQFSNSRSEMNVSTLELGDSALYLCASSLVGSSYEQYFGPGTRLTVT.

CDR3 DNA sequence: TGCGCCAGCAGCATAGGGACTAGCGGGAGCTCGGATACGCAGTATTTT. It encodes CASSIGTSGSSDTQYF. This rearrangement joins TRBV5-1 to TRBJ2-3; 14 bases align to TRBD2. J lost 6 bases, V lost 4 bases, and 7 bases had no gene match. Germline values: CDR1 SGHRS, CDR2 YFSETQ. The CDR3 spans 16 residues.